This is a list of T cell receptor beta chains from one sample in a study of cytomegalovirus exposure and HLA in healthy donors. This table comes from immunoSEQ multiplex PCR, and its TCRdb copy is limited to in-frame clones, with some not included. The sample records 130,000 to 150,000 clones, more than 75% being singletons. What was sequenced was PBMCs. The receptors originated from a female donor in good health and CMV-seronegative. Both conserved end residues are part of each CDR3. The D gene is left open where the match is weak. The size of a clone is reported for some rows only, either as once, few or many, or as a class for expanded clones.

v_call: TRBV11-2; clone_size: NA; d_call: TRBD1; j_call: TRBJ2-3; cdr3_nt: TGTGCCAGCAGCTTAAGACAGGGGGCCCTGACTGTCGGGGAGCATACGCAGTATTTT; cdr3_aa: CASSLRQGALTVGEHTQYF
v_call: TRBV6-5; clone_size: NA; d_call: TRBD2; j_call: TRBJ2-1; cdr3_nt: TGTGCCAGCAGTCTGACTAGCGGGAGCAGTGAGCAGTTCTTC; cdr3_aa: CASSLTSGSSEQFF
v_call: TRBV5-1; clone_size: once; d_call: NA; j_call: TRBJ2-6; cdr3_nt: TGCGCCAGCGGGTCTTCGGCAGCGGCCTCTGGGGCCAACGTCCTGACTTTC; cdr3_aa: CASGSSAAASGANVLTF
v_call: TRBV5-1; clone_size: NA; d_call: NA; j_call: TRBJ1-2; cdr3_nt: TGCGCCAGCAGCTTGAGGTACCAGGGCGAGTCTAACTATGGCTACACCTTC; cdr3_aa: CASSLRYQGESNYGYTF
v_call: TRBV9; clone_size: NA; d_call: NA; j_call: TRBJ2-1; cdr3_nt: TGTGCCAGCAGCGTAGCTCGCACAGGGGGGGGTGAGCAGTTCTTC; cdr3_aa: CASSVARTGGGEQFF
v_call: TRBV19; clone_size: NA; d_call: TRBD1; j_call: TRBJ1-2; cdr3_nt: TGTGCCAGTAAAGGACAGGGCGCCAGCTATGGCTACACCTTC; cdr3_aa: CASKGQGASYGYTF
v_call: TRBV5-5; clone_size: NA; d_call: NA; j_call: TRBJ2-1; cdr3_nt: TGTGCCAGCAGCTTGACCGGGTCCCCTAGGAATGAGCAGTTCTTC; cdr3_aa: CASSLTGSPRNEQFF
v_call: TRBV5-1; clone_size: few; d_call: NA; j_call: TRBJ2-7; cdr3_nt: TGCGCCAGCAGCTTCGAGGGCTATGGTTACCGCGAGCAGTACTTC; cdr3_aa: CASSFEGYGYREQYF
v_call: TRBV9; clone_size: NA; d_call: NA; j_call: TRBJ2-1; cdr3_nt: TGTGCCAGCAGCGTATTCAACAATGAGCAGTTCTTC; cdr3_aa: CASSVFNNEQFF
v_call: TRBV6-6; clone_size: NA; d_call: NA; j_call: TRBJ2-2; cdr3_nt: TGTGCCAGCAGTCTCCCAGGCGGGGCTGGGGAGCTGTTTTTT; cdr3_aa: CASSLPGGAGELFF
v_call: TRBV7-9; clone_size: NA; d_call: NA; j_call: TRBJ2-2; cdr3_nt: TGTGCCAGCAGCCCGAGGGCCGGGGAGCTGTTTTTT; cdr3_aa: CASSPRAGELFF
v_call: TRBV28; clone_size: NA; d_call: TRBD1; j_call: TRBJ2-1; cdr3_nt: TGTGCCAGCAGGAACCAACGTGGACAGGGGTCCGATAATGAGCAGTTCTTC; cdr3_aa: CASRNQRGQGSDNEQFF
v_call: TRBV4-3; clone_size: NA; d_call: TRBD1; j_call: TRBJ1-2; cdr3_nt: TGCGCCAGCAGCCAAGCGCCAGGGGGCTTGGGCTATGGCTACACCTTC; cdr3_aa: CASSQAPGGLGYGYTF
v_call: TRBV27; clone_size: NA; d_call: TRBD1; j_call: TRBJ1-6; cdr3_nt: TGTGCCAGCAGCCGACTGACAGGGAATCCTTATTCACCCCTCCACTTT; cdr3_aa: CASSRLTGNPYSPLHF
v_call: TRBV7-3; clone_size: NA; d_call: NA; j_call: TRBJ1-2; cdr3_nt: TGTGCCAGCAGCTTAACGGGGGGAACAAACTATGGCTACACCTTC; cdr3_aa: CASSLTGGTNYGYTF
v_call: TRBV28; clone_size: NA; d_call: TRBD1; j_call: TRBJ1-2; cdr3_nt: TGTGCCAGCAGCCCCTCCGTAGCGGGACAGGGGTTTTATGGCTACACCTTC; cdr3_aa: CASSPSVAGQGFYGYTF
v_call: TRBV6-1; clone_size: NA; d_call: NA; j_call: TRBJ2-7; cdr3_nt: TGTGCCAGCAGTGAGTGGGGCCAGGGGAGCTCCTACGAGCAGTACTTC; cdr3_aa: CASSEWGQGSSYEQYF
v_call: TRBV6-1; clone_size: once; d_call: NA; j_call: TRBJ2-1; cdr3_nt: TGTGCCAGCAGTGAACCCACTAGTGTCTATGAGCAGTTCTTC; cdr3_aa: CASSEPTSVYEQFF
v_call: TRBV27; clone_size: once; d_call: TRBD1; j_call: TRBJ1-4; cdr3_nt: TGTGCCAGCAGTGCCACCAGCGGAGCCGGGACAGCAAATTATAAACTGTTTTTT; cdr3_aa: CASSATSGAGTANYKLFF
v_call: TRBV19; clone_size: NA; d_call: NA; j_call: TRBJ1-2; cdr3_nt: TGTGCCAGTAGTATGAATCCAGTATACTATGGCTACACCTTC; cdr3_aa: CASSMNPVYYGYTF
v_call: TRBV4-1; clone_size: NA; d_call: TRBD2; j_call: TRBJ2-7; cdr3_nt: TGCGCCAGCAGCCACGCCGGGGGGAGACCCGCCTACGAGCAGTACTTC; cdr3_aa: CASSHAGGRPAYEQYF
v_call: TRBV28; clone_size: NA; d_call: NA; j_call: TRBJ2-7; cdr3_nt: TGTGCCAGCTTATATTCGACAGGCAAGAGGAGCTACGTGTTC; cdr3_aa: CASLYSTGKRSYVF
v_call: TRBV30; clone_size: NA; d_call: NA; j_call: TRBJ2-1; cdr3_nt: TGTGCCTGGAGTGGTCGTCCGGGTTACAATGAGCAGTTCTTC; cdr3_aa: CAWSGRPGYNEQFF
v_call: TRBV5-4; clone_size: NA; d_call: TRBD1; j_call: TRBJ2-7; cdr3_nt: TGCGCCAGCAGCCATGGACAGGAACTTGTGTACGAGCAGTACTTC; cdr3_aa: CASSHGQELVYEQYF
v_call: TRBV9; clone_size: NA; d_call: NA; j_call: TRBJ1-2; cdr3_nt: TGTGCCAGCAGCGAAGTACCTTTAGGGGGTGTAGGTCGGGATTATGGCTACACCTTC; cdr3_aa: CASSEVPLGGVGRDYGYTF
v_call: TRBV6-1; clone_size: NA; d_call: NA; j_call: TRBJ2-7; cdr3_nt: TGTGCCAGCAGCGATAGGACCGGGAACAGCTACGAGCAGTACTTC; cdr3_aa: CASSDRTGNSYEQYF
v_call: TRBV2; clone_size: NA; d_call: TRBD2; j_call: TRBJ2-1; cdr3_nt: TGTGCCAGCAGTCCCTTTGAATCTAGCGGGGTTACCATTCAGCAGTTCTTC; cdr3_aa: CASSPFESSGVTIQQFF
v_call: TRBV30; clone_size: NA; d_call: NA; j_call: TRBJ1-1; cdr3_nt: TGTGCCTGGATCGGGGAGATGAACACTGAAGCTTTCTTT; cdr3_aa: CAWIGEMNTEAFF
v_call: TRBV28; clone_size: NA; d_call: NA; j_call: TRBJ1-2; cdr3_nt: TGTGCCAGCAGTTCCCCAGGGAGGGATGGCTACACCTTC; cdr3_aa: CASSSPGRDGYTF
v_call: TRBV7-8; clone_size: once; d_call: NA; j_call: TRBJ1-6; cdr3_nt: TGTGCCAGCAGCTTAGCGTCGGGGGGGCAGTCCCTCCACTTT; cdr3_aa: CASSLASGGQSLHF
v_call: TRBV6-1; clone_size: NA; d_call: TRBD2; j_call: TRBJ2-7; cdr3_nt: TGTGCCAGCACCCTACTAGCGGGAGGTTCGGGCGAGCAGTACTTC; cdr3_aa: CASTLLAGGSGEQYF
v_call: TRBV6-5; clone_size: NA; d_call: TRBD2; j_call: TRBJ2-5; cdr3_nt: TGTGCCAGCAGTTCTCAGGGTAGCGGGAGAGGTGAGACCCAGTACTTC; cdr3_aa: CASSSQGSGRGETQYF
v_call: TRBV5-1; clone_size: NA; d_call: TRBD1; j_call: TRBJ2-7; cdr3_nt: TGCGCCAGCAGCTTGGCCTTGGGACAGGGCGAGCAGTACTTC; cdr3_aa: CASSLALGQGEQYF
v_call: TRBV28; clone_size: NA; d_call: NA; j_call: TRBJ1-5; cdr3_nt: TGTGCCAGCAGTTTATACTCGCAGGGGACGGGTCAGCCCCAGCATTTT; cdr3_aa: CASSLYSQGTGQPQHF
v_call: TRBV29-1; clone_size: NA; d_call: TRBD2; j_call: TRBJ2-7; cdr3_nt: TGCAGCGCCAGACTAGCGGGGGTCGGGGAGCAGTACTTC; cdr3_aa: CSARLAGVGEQYF
v_call: TRBV28; clone_size: few; d_call: NA; j_call: TRBJ2-7; cdr3_nt: TGTGCCAGCAGTTTAATCAGGCGTGAGCAGTACTTC; cdr3_aa: CASSLIRREQYF
v_call: TRBV2; clone_size: NA; d_call: NA; j_call: TRBJ2-7; cdr3_nt: TGTGCCAGCAGTGAAACTTTCGTCCTCCACGAGCAGTACTTC; cdr3_aa: CASSETFVLHEQYF
v_call: TRBV19; clone_size: few; d_call: NA; j_call: TRBJ2-5; cdr3_nt: TGTGCCAGCTCCACGAAAACGAGCTTCGGGGGGACCCAGTACTTC; cdr3_aa: CASSTKTSFGGTQYF
v_call: TRBV28; clone_size: NA; d_call: TRBD2; j_call: TRBJ2-5; cdr3_nt: TGTGCCAGCAGTTTGGCCTTAGCGGGCCAAGAGACCCAGTACTTC; cdr3_aa: CASSLALAGQETQYF
v_call: TRBV4-3; clone_size: few; d_call: NA; j_call: TRBJ2-7; cdr3_nt: TGCGCCAGCAGCCATCGAATAGGGAGCTCCTACGAGCAGTACTTC; cdr3_aa: CASSHRIGSSYEQYF
v_call: TRBV29-1; clone_size: NA; d_call: TRBD1; j_call: TRBJ1-1; cdr3_nt: TGCAGCGTTGAAGTGGAGTACAGGGGCTCGAACACTGAAGCTTTCTTT; cdr3_aa: CSVEVEYRGSNTEAFF